The next 9 T cell receptor beta chains were all read from a single sample in a study of PD-L1 blockade in urothelial cancer (dated by TCRdb to about 2017). Library creation used the immunoSEQ multiplex PCR assay. The table comes from immuneACCESS by way of TCRdb, which keeps in-frame sequences with V and J called. Part of the clones is missing from these tables; in studies checked, under half for an unresolved V gene and the rest for unknown reasons. The sample table records about 80,000 clones; around 90% of these occur just once. The top ten clones comprise under 6% of the sample. Source: PBMCs, taken around atezolizumab (anti-PD-L1) treatment. The receptors here all came from a woman in her 70s with urothelial cancer.

The DNA of the CDR3 is TGTGCCAGCAGCGTAACAGGGGAAGAGACCCAGTACTTC. Protein sequence: CASSVTGEETQYF. This chain joins TRBV7-8 and TRBJ2-5, with TRBD1 matching over 7 bases. The V segment lost 5 bases and the J segment 3 bases; nucleotides outside the gene matches: 3. The CDR3 has 13 amino acids. Germline V CDR1 and CDR2: SGHVS, FQNEAQ.

V usage is TRBV5-1 and J usage is TRBJ1-5, with D possibly TRBD1 on 5 matching bases. The CDR3 is made up of 14 amino acids. V was shortened by 3 bases and J by 3 bases, with 10 bases between the two germline ends. Looked up from germline, CDR1 is SGHRS and CDR2 is YFSETQ. The CDR3 loop is CASSYGGDNQPQHF. In nucleotides, the CDR3 is TGCGCCAGCAGCTATGGGGGGGACAATCAGCCCCAGCATTTT.

The chain uses TRBV5-8 and TRBJ2-1, with TRBD2 as a possible D gene (7 bases). V was cut by 0 bases and J by 3 bases, with 16 bases left in between. The CDR3 loop spans 17 amino acids. Germline CDR1 and CDR2: SGHTS and YDEGEE. The CDR3 DNA follows: TGTGCCAGCAGCTTGGTGGCCGGGGGCGGGGGCTACAATGAGCAGTTCTTC. Encoded protein: CASSLVAGGGGYNEQFF. The full variable domain, in which reference TRBV5-8 and TRBJ2-1 provide the parts outside the CDR3, is EAGVTQSPTHLIKTRGQQATLRCSPISGHTSVYWYQQALGLGLQFLLWYDEGEERNRGNFPPRFSGRQFPNYSSELNVNALELEDSALYLCASSLVAGGGGYNEQFFGPGTRLTVL.

The chain recombines TRBV5-8 with TRBJ2-2, with a weak D call TRBD1 (6 bases). The length of the CDR3 is 13 residues. Germline V gene data show CDR1 as SGHTS and CDR2 as YDEGEE. Deletions cut 6 bases from V and 5 bases from J, with 11 bases between. Here the CDR3 reads CASKTRGTGELFF. The CDR3 nucleotides read TGTGCCAGCAAAACCAGGGGAACCGGGGAGCTGTTTTTT.

The genes are TRBV30 and TRBJ2-2, with 12 nucleotides matching TRBD2. Germline assignment: CDR1 GTSNPN and CDR2 SVGIG (reference sequence). This CDR3 contains 16 residues. With 2 bases clipped from V and 8 bases from J, the junction kept 9 bases outside the gene matches. This chain's CDR3 is CAWSTPLAGGTGELFF. The CDR3 DNA reads as TGTGCCTGGAGTACCCCCCTAGCGGGAGGGACTGGGGAGCTGTTTTTT. Full variable domain (outside the CDR3, taken from reference TRBV30 and TRBJ2-2): SQTIHQWPATLVQPVGSPLSLECTVEGTSNPNLYWYRQAAGRGLQLLFYSVGIGQISSEVPQNLSASRPQDRQFILSSKKLLLSDSGFYLCAWSTPLAGGTGELFFGEGSRLTVL.

The chain joins TRBV7-6 to TRBJ1-4, with D unresolved. The CDR3 is 18 amino acids. Trimming took 8 bases from V and 0 from J, leaving 22 bases between them. CDR1 and CDR2 (germline): SGHVS, FNYEAQ. DNA for the CDR3: TGTGCCAGCCCAGCGAGTCTCTCCCCCTTTGCAACTAATGAAAAACTGTTTTTT. This gives the protein CASPASLSPFATNEKLFF. The full variable domain, in which reference TRBV7-6 and TRBJ1-4 provide the parts outside the CDR3, is GAGVSQSPRYKVTKRGQDVALRCDPISGHVSLYWYRQALGQGPEFLTYFNYEAQQDKSGLPNDRFSAERPEGSISTLTIQRTEQRDSAMYRCASPASLSPFATNEKLFFGSGTQLSVL.

This chain connects TRBV6-6 to TRBJ1-1; 7 bases are shared with TRBD1. Trimming removed 6 bases from V and 4 bases from J; junction bases left unmatched: 14. Germline CDR1 reads MNHNY; CDR2 reads SVGAGI (reference sequence). There are 16 residues in the CDR3. CDR3 in DNA: TGTGCCAGCAGCAATACAGGGGAGCTCGGGGTCACTGAAGCTTTCTTT. Its translation is CASSNTGELGVTEAFF.

The chain combines TRBV30 with TRBJ1-1, with 9 bases that match TRBD1. With 2 bases clipped from V and 4 bases from J, the junction kept 11 bases outside the gene matches. The CDR3 covers 16 residues. Germline loops: CDR1 GTSNPN, CDR2 SVGIG (reference sequence). The CDR3 here is CAWSYRDRDLVTEAFF. DNA for the CDR3: TGTGCCTGGAGTTACCGGGACAGGGACCTGGTCACTGAAGCTTTCTTT.

The CDR3 loop reads CASSERAGGNTEAFF. In nucleotides, the CDR3 is TGTGCCAGCAGTGAGAGGGCAGGGGGGAACACTGAAGCTTTCTTT. The rearrangement joins TRBV2 to TRBJ1-1; 7 nucleotides align to TRBD1. Germline loops: CDR1 SNHLY, CDR2 FYNNEI. The CDR3 has 15 amino acids. V dropped 3 bases and J dropped 1; count of bases not matched to a gene: 5.